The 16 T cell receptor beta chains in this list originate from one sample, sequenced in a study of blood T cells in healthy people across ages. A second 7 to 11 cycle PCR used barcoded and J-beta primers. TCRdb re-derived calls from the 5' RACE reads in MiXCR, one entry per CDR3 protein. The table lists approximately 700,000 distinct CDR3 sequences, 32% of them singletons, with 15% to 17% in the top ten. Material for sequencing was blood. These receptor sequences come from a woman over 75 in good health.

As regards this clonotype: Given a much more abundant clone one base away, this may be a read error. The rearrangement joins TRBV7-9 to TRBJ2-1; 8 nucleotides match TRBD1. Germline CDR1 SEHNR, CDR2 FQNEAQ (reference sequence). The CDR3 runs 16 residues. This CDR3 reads CTSSLAQGATRREQFF. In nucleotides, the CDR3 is TGTACCAGCAGCTTAGCTCAGGGGGCCACGAGACGTGAGCAGTTCTTC.

The CDR3 loop is CASSPVGLSYNEQFF. In DNA, the CDR3 is TGTGCCAGCTCACCGGTCGGGCTATCCTACAATGAGCAGTTCTTC. The chain employs TRBV18 and TRBJ2-1; D is unclear. CDR3 length equals 15 residues. V dropped 3 bases and J dropped 1 base, with 10 bases sitting between them. Germline lookup yields CDR1 KGHSH and CDR2 LQKENI. Full variable domain (outside the CDR3, taken from reference TRBV18 and TRBJ2-1): NAGVMQNPRHLVRRRGQEARLRCSPMKGHSHVYWYRQLPEEGLKFMVYLQKENIIDESGMPKERFSAEFPKEGPSILRIQQVVRGDSAAYFCASSPVGLSYNEQFFGPGTRLTVL.

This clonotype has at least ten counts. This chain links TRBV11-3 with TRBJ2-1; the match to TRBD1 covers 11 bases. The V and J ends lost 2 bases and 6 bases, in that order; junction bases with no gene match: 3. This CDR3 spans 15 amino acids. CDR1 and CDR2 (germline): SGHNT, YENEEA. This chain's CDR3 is CASSLRDRGVNEQFF. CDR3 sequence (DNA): TGTGCCAGCAGCTTACGGGACAGGGGGGTCAATGAGCAGTTCTTC.

The CDR3 coding sequence is TGTGCCTGGAGTCCCAAATGGGACGAGCAGTACTTC. Protein: CAWSPKWDEQYF. The chain links TRBV30 to TRBJ2-1; D is unresolved. The better agreement between TRBJ2-7 and the DNA end casts doubt on the J call. There are 12 residues in the CDR3. Germline V lookup: CDR1 GTSNPN, CDR2 SVGIG (reference sequence).

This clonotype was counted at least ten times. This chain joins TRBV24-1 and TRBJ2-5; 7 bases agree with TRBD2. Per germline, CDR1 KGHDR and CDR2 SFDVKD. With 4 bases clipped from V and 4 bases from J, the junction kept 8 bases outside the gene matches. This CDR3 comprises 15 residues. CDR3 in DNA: TGTGCCACCAGTGACCCGGGGAGCGGGGTAGAGACCCAGTACTTC. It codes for CATSDPGSGVETQYF.

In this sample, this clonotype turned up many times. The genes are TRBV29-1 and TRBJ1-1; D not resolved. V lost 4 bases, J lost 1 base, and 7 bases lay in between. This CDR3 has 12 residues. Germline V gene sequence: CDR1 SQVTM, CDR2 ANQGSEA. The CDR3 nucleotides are TGCAGCGTTGGCCGGGAGAACACTGAAGCTTTCTTT. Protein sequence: CSVGRENTEAFF.

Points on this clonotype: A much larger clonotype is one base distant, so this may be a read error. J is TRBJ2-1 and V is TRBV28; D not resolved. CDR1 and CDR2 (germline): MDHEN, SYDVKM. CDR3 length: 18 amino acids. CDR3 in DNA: TGTGCCAGCAGTTTTTTGTCACCGCCCGGTCAGGCTTACAATGGGCAGTTCTTC. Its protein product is CASSFLSPPGQAYNGQFF.

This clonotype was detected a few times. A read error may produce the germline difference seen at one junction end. The CDR3 loop is CAGSGGLAGPLYQETQYF. The CDR3 DNA is TGTGCCGGCAGCGGCGGACTAGCGGGACCTCTGTACCAAGAGACCCAGTACTTC. This chain uses TRBV9 with TRBJ2-5; 12 bases are shared with TRBD2. In germline, CDR1 is SGDLS, CDR2 YYNGEE. The CDR3 totals 18 residues.

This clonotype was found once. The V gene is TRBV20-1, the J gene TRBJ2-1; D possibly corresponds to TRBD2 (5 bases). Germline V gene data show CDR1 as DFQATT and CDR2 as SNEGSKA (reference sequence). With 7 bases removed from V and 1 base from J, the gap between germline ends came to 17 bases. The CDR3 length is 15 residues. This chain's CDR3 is CSVYKAETSYNEQFF. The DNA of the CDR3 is TGCAGTGTATACAAAGCGGAGACTTCCTACAATGAGCAGTTCTTC.

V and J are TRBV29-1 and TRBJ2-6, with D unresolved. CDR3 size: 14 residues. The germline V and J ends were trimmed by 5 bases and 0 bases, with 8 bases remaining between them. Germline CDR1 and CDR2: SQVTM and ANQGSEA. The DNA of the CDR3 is TGCAGCGTTAGTGGATCCTCTGGGGCCAACGTCCTGACTTTC. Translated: CSVSGSSGANVLTF.

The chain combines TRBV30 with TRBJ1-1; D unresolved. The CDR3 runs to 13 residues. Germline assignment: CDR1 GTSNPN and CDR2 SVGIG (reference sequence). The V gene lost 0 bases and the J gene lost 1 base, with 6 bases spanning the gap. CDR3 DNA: TGTGCCTGGAGTGTATACAAGAACACTGAAGCTTTCTTT. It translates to CAWSVYKNTEAFF.

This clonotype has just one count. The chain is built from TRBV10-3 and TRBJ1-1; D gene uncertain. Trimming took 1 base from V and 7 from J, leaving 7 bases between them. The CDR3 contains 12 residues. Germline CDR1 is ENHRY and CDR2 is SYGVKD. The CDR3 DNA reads TGTGCCATCAGTGAGTTCGGCTTTGAAGCTTTCTTT. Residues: CAISEFGFEAFF.

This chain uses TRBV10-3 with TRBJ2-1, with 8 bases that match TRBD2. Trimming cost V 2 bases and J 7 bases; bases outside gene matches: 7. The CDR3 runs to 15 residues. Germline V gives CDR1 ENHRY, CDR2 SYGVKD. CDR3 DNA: TGTGCCATCAGTGAGGGCCCCGGGACTAGTAATGAGCAGTTCTTC. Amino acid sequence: CAISEGPGTSNEQFF.

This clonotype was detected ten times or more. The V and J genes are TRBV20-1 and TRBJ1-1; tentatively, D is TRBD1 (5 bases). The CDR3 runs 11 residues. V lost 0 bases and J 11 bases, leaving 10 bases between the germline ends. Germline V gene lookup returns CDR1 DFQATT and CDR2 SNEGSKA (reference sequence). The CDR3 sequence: CSARDSGRAFF. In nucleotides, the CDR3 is TGCAGTGCTAGAGATTCAGGGAGGGCTTTCTTT.

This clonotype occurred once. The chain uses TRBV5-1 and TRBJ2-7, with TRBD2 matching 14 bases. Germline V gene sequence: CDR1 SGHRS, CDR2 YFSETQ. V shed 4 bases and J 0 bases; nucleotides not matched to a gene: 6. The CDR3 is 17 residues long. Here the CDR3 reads CASSPGLAGGTSYEQYF. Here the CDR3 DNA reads TGCGCCAGCAGCCCAGGACTAGCGGGAGGAACCTCCTACGAGCAGTACTTC.

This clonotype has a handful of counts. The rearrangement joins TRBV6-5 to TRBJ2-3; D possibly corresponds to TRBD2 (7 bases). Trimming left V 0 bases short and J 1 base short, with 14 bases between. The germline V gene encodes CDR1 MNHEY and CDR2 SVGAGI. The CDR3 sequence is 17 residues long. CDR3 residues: CASSYSGAGVGTDTQYF. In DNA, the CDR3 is TGTGCCAGCAGTTACTCGGGGGCGGGGGTAGGCACAGATACGCAGTATTTT.